Listed below are T cell receptor beta chains from one sample, sequenced in a study of blood T cell repertoires in COVID-19. Repertoires were generated with immunoSEQ multiplex PCR, while TCRdb's copy carries only in-frame clones and drops some. This table has roughly 110,000 clones, 60% to 85% appearing once. The sample taken for sequencing was peripheral blood. These receptors were obtained from a man in his 70s with acute or convalescent COVID-19. CDR3s include the opening cysteine and the closing phenylalanine or tryptophan. Fields, in order: J gene, clone size, V gene, D gene, CDR3 DNA, CDR3 protein. The D gene is left open where the match is weak. Where a row states a size, it is once, few, many or the class of an expanded clone; other rows omit it.

J: TRBJ2-3; size: NA; V: TRBV5-1; D: TRBD2; DNA: TGCGCCAGCAGCTCCCTCGGGAGTAGCGGGGCGAGGCATTCTAGCACAGATACGCAGTATTTT; CDR3: CASSSLGSSGARHSSTDTQYF
J: TRBJ1-6; size: NA; V: TRBV6-1; D: NA; DNA: TGTGCCAGCAGAGAAAGGGGGGGTTCCCACAATTCACCCCTCCACTTT; CDR3: CASRERGGSHNSPLHF
J: TRBJ2-7; size: NA; V: TRBV19; D: TRBD1; DNA: TGTGCCACCTCGTCGGACAGGGGGCAAGCCTACGAGCAGTACTTC; CDR3: CATSSDRGQAYEQYF
J: TRBJ1-2; size: once; V: TRBV5-8; D: TRBD1; DNA: TGTGCCAGCAGCCCGGGACAGGGGGGCTATGGCTACACCTTC; CDR3: CASSPGQGGYGYTF
J: TRBJ2-3; size: NA; V: TRBV9; D: NA; DNA: TGTGCCAGCAGCGTGATTAGTCTAGGTACAGATACGCAGTATTTT; CDR3: CASSVISLGTDTQYF
J: TRBJ2-1; size: NA; V: TRBV11-1; D: TRBD1; DNA: TGTGCCAGCAGCGATACAGGGGTGAATGAGCAGTTCTTC; CDR3: CASSDTGVNEQFF
J: TRBJ1-1; size: NA; V: TRBV10-3; D: TRBD1; DNA: TGTGCCACGACTGGGACAGGGGTGAACACTGAAGCTTTCTTT; CDR3: CATTGTGVNTEAFF
J: TRBJ2-3; size: NA; V: TRBV3-1/TRBV3-2; D: NA; DNA: TGTGCCAGCAGCCATCCGCGCGGGAGCACAGATACGCAGTATTTT; CDR3: CASSHPRGSTDTQYF
J: TRBJ2-3; size: NA; V: TRBV9; D: NA; DNA: TGTGCCAGCAAGGGCGGGGGCCTCCTCACAGATACGCAGTATTTT; CDR3: CASKGGGLLTDTQYF
J: TRBJ1-3; size: NA; V: TRBV29-1; D: TRBD1; DNA: TGCAGCGTCGTAACAGGGGCTAGCTCTGGAAACACCATATATTTT; CDR3: CSVVTGASSGNTIYF
J: TRBJ1-4; size: few; V: TRBV6-6; D: NA; DNA: TGTGCCAGCAGTCTCTCAGGGGCGGCGAGCGTGAGTGAAAAACTGTTTTTT; CDR3: CASSLSGAASVSEKLFF
J: TRBJ1-2; size: NA; V: TRBV15; D: TRBD1; DNA: TGTGCCACCAGCATAGAGACAGGGGATGGCTACACCTTC; CDR3: CATSIETGDGYTF
J: TRBJ1-2; size: few; V: TRBV29-1; D: NA; DNA: TGCAGCGCCGTACCTACCCAATATGGCTACACCTTC; CDR3: CSAVPTQYGYTF
J: TRBJ1-1; size: once; V: TRBV11-2; D: TRBD1; DNA: TGTGCCAGCAGCCCGGGACAGGGGGCTTTCTTT; CDR3: CASSPGQGAFF
J: TRBJ2-3; size: few; V: TRBV3-1/TRBV3-2; D: NA; DNA: TGTGCCAGCAGCAGTGTTAGGTGGGAGGGCACAGATACGCAGTATTTT; CDR3: CASSSVRWEGTDTQYF
J: TRBJ2-7; size: NA; V: TRBV11-2; D: TRBD2; DNA: TGTGCCAGCAGCTTAGCGGGGGGGAGGTACGAGCAGTACTTC; CDR3: CASSLAGGRYEQYF
J: TRBJ1-2; size: NA; V: TRBV2; D: NA; DNA: TGTGCCAGCAGTGATGGCAGGGGTAACTATGGCTACACCTTC; CDR3: CASSDGRGNYGYTF
J: TRBJ1-2; size: NA; V: TRBV5-6; D: TRBD1; DNA: TGTGCCAGCAGCTGGGGAAGGGGGCTTGGCTACACCTTC; CDR3: CASSWGRGLGYTF
J: TRBJ2-3; size: NA; V: TRBV11-2; D: NA; DNA: TGTGCCAGCAGCTTAGGGCTTCCCCCAGATACGCAGTATTTT; CDR3: CASSLGLPPDTQYF
J: TRBJ2-3; size: NA; V: TRBV3-1/TRBV3-2; D: NA; DNA: TGTGCCAGCAGCCAAGCCGGTCCAAATACGCAGTATTTT; CDR3: CASSQAGPNTQYF
J: TRBJ1-2; size: NA; V: TRBV3-1/TRBV3-2; D: NA; DNA: TGTGCCAGCAGCCTAGCAAACGAGGGACAATTCTATGGCTACACCTTC; CDR3: CASSLANEGQFYGYTF
J: TRBJ2-7; size: few; V: TRBV14; D: NA; DNA: TGTGCCACTCTAGACAGAGTAACCTACGAGCAGTACTTC; CDR3: CATLDRVTYEQYF
J: TRBJ2-1; size: NA; V: TRBV19; D: NA; DNA: TGTGCCAGTAGTATAAGAGGGGGGGCCTCCTACAATGAGCAGTTCTTC; CDR3: CASSIRGGASYNEQFF
J: TRBJ2-3; size: once; V: TRBV19; D: NA; DNA: TGTGCCAGTAGGTCCCGCCGACAGCCCGATACGCAGTATTTT; CDR3: CASRSRRQPDTQYF
J: TRBJ1-1; size: NA; V: TRBV5-1; D: TRBD1; DNA: TGCGCCAGCAGTCCCAGGGGGCAGGTGACCACTGAAGCTTTCTTT; CDR3: CASSPRGQVTTEAFF
J: TRBJ2-5; size: NA; V: TRBV5-1; D: NA; DNA: TGCGCCAGCAGAAACAGGGTTATAGGAGAAGAGACCCAGTACTTC; CDR3: CASRNRVIGEETQYF
J: TRBJ1-2; size: NA; V: TRBV7-6; D: TRBD1; DNA: TGTGCCAGCAGCCCCCGACAGGGGGCAGACTATGGCTACACCTTC; CDR3: CASSPRQGADYGYTF
J: TRBJ1-6; size: NA; V: TRBV19; D: TRBD1; DNA: TGTGCCAGTAGATCGCGACCCGGGACAGGGGAATCACCCCTCCACTTT; CDR3: CASRSRPGTGESPLHF
J: TRBJ2-1; size: NA; V: TRBV9; D: TRBD1; DNA: TGTGCCAGCAGCGTGGGACAGGGATCCTACAATGAGCAGTTCTTC; CDR3: CASSVGQGSYNEQFF
J: TRBJ1-1; size: NA; V: TRBV6-6; D: NA; DNA: TGTGCCAGCAGGGTTTGGACAGTTAAGGGTGACACTGAAGCTTTCTTT; CDR3: CASRVWTVKGDTEAFF